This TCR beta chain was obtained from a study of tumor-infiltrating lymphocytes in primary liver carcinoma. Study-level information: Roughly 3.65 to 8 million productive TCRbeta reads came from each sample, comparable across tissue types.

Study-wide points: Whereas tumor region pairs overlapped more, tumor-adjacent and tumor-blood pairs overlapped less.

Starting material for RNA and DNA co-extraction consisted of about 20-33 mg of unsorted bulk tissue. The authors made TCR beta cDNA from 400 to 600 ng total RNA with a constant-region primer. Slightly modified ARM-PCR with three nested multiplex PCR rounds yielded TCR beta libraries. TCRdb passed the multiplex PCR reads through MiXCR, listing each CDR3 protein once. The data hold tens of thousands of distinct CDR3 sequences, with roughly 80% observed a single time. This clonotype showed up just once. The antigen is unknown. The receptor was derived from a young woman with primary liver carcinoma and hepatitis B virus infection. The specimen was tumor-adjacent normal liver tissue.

The CDR3 sequence: CASKIVRLEGNTIYF. The DNA of the CDR3 is TGTGCCAGCAAGATAGTGAGGCTAGAAGGAAACACCATATATTTT. The rearrangement links TRBV27 to TRBJ1-3; D gene ambiguous. V was clipped by 7 bases and J by 4 bases, with 17 bases between them. Germline assignment: CDR1 MNHEY and CDR2 SMNVEV (reference sequence). The CDR3 consists of 15 residues.